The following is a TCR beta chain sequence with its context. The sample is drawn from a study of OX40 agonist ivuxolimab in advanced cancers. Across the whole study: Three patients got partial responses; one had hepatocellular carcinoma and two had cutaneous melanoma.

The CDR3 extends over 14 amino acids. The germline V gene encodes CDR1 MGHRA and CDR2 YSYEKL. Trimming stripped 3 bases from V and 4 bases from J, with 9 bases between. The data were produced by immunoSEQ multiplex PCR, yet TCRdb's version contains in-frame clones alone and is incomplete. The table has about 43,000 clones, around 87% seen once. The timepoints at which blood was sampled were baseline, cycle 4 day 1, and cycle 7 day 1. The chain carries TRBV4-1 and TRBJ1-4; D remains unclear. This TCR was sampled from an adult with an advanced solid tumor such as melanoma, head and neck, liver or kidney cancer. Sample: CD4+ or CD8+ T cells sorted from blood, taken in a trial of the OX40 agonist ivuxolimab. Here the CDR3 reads CASSQLSSNEKLFF. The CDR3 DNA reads TGCGCCAGCAGCCAGCTCTCTAGTAATGAAAAACTGTTTTTT.